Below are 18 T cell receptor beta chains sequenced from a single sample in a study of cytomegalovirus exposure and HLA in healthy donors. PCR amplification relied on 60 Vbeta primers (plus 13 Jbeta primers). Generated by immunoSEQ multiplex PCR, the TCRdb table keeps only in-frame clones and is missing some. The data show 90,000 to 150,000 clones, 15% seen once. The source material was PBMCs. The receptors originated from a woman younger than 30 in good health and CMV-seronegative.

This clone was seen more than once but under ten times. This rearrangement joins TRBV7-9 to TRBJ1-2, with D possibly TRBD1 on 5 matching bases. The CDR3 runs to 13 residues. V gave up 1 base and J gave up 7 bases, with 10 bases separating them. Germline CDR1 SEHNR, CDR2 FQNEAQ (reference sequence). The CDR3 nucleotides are TGTGCCAGCAGCTTAGTTGGGGCCCCTGGCTACACCTTC. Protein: CASSLVGAPGYTF.

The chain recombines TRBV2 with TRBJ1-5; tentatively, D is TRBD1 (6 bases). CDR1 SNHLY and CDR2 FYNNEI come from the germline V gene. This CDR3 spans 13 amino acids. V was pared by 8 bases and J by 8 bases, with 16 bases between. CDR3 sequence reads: CASSRGNREPQHF. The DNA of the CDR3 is TGTGCCAGCTCGAGGGGGAATAGGGAGCCCCAGCATTTT.

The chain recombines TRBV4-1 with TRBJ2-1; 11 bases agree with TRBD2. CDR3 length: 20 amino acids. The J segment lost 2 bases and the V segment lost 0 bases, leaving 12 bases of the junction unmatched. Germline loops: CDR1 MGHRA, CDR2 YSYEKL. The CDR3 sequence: CASSQDGTSGSRGAYNEQFF. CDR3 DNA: TGCGCCAGCAGCCAAGATGGAACTAGCGGGAGTAGGGGGGCCTACAATGAGCAGTTCTTC.

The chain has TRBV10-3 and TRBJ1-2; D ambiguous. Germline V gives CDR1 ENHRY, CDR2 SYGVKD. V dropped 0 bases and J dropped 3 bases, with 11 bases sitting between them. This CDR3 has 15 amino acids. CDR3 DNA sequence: TGTGCCATCAGTGAGTCACGAGGGTCTGACTATGGCTACACCTTC. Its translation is CAISESRGSDYGYTF.

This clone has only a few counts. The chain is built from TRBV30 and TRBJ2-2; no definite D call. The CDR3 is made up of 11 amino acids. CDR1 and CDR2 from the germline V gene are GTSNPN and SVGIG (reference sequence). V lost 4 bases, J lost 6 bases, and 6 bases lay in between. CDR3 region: CAWISPGELFF. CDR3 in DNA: TGTGCCTGGATATCCCCCGGGGAGCTGTTTTTT.

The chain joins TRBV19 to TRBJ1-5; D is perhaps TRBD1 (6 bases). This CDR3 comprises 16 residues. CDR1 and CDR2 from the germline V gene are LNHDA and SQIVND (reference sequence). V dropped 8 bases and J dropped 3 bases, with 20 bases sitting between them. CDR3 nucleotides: TGTGCCAGTTATCCCCCATTTCGGACAGTCAATCAGCCCCAGCATTTT. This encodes CASYPPFRTVNQPQHF.

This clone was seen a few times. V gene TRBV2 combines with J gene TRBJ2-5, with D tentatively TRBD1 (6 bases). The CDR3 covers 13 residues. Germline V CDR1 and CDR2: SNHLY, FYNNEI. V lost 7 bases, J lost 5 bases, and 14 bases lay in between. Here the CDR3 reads CASTIRGQETQYF. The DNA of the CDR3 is TGTGCCAGCACCATCAGGGGCCAGGAGACCCAGTACTTC.

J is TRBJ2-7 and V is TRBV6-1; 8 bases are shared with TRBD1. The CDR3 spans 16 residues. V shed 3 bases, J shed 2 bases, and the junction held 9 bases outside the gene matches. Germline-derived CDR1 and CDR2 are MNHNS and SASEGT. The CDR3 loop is CASSDKFGQGPYEQYF. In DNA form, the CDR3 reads TGTGCCAGCAGTGATAAATTTGGACAGGGCCCCTACGAGCAGTACTTC.

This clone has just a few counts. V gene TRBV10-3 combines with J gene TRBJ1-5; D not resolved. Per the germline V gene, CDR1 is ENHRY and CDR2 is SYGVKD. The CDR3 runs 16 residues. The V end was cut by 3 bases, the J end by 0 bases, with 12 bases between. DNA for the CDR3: TGTGCCATCAGTGACCGGGGAACATATAGCAATCAGCCCCAGCATTTT. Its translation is CAISDRGTYSNQPQHF.

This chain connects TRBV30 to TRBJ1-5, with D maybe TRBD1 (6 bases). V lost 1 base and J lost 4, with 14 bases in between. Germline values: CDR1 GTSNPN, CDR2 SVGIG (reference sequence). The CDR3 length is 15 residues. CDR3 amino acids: CAWSANPQGNQPQHF. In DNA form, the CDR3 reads TGTGCCTGGAGTGCAAATCCACAGGGTAATCAGCCCCAGCATTTT.

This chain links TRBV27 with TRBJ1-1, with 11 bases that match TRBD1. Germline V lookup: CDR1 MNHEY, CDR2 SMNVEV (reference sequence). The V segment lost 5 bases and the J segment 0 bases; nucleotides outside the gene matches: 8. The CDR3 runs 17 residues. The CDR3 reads CASSRGQGAILNTEAFF. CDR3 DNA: TGTGCCAGCAGTCGCGGACAGGGGGCGATTTTGAACACTGAAGCTTTCTTT.

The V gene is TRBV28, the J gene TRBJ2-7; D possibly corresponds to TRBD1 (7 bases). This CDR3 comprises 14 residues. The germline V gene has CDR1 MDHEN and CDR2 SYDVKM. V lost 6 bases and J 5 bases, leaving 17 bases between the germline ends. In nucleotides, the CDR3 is TGTGCCAGCAGCGCCCCAGGGGGGCATCACGAGCAGTACTTC. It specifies CASSAPGGHHEQYF.

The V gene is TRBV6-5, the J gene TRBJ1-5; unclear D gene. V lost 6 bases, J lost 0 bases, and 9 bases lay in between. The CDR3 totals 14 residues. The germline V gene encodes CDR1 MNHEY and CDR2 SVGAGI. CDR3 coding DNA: TGTGCCAGCAGCGACACTTATAGCAATCAGCCCCAGCATTTT. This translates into CASSDTYSNQPQHF.

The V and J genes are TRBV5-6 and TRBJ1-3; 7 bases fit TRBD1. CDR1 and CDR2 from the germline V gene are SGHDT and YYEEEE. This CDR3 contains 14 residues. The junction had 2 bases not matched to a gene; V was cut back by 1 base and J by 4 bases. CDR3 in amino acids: CASSLKDRGNTIYF. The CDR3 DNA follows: TGTGCCAGCAGCTTGAAGGACAGGGGAAACACCATATATTTT.

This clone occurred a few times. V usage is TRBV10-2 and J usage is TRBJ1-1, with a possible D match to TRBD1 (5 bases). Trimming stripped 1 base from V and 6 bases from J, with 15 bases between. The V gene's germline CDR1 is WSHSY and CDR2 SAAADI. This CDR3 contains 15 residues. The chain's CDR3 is CASSEWGGVSAEAFF. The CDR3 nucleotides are TGCGCCAGCAGTGAGTGGGGCGGGGTTTCGGCTGAAGCTTTCTTT.

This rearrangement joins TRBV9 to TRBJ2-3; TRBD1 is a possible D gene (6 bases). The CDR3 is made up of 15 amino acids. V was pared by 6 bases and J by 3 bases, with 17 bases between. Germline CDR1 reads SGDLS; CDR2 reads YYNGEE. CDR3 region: CASNKVAGATDTQYF. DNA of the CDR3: TGTGCCAGCAACAAGGTAGCAGGGGCGACAGATACGCAGTATTTT.

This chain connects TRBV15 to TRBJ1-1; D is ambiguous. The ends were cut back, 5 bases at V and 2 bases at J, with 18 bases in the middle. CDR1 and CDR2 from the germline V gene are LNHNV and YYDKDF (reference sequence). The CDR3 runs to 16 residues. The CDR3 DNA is TGTGCCACCAGCCCGGGATACAGCGAGGCAAACACTGAAGCTTTCTTT. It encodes CATSPGYSEANTEAFF.

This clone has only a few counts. This CDR3 reads CATSTLQAVYEHGYTF. CDR3 nucleotide sequence: TGTGCCACCAGCACTTTACAAGCGGTCTATGAGCATGGCTACACCTTC. The chain combines TRBV15 with TRBJ1-2; D is unclear. This CDR3 contains 16 residues. Deletions cut 4 bases from V and 6 bases from J, with 21 bases between. CDR1 and CDR2 from the germline V gene are LNHNV and YYDKDF (reference sequence).